Each of the 5 T cell receptor beta chains below was sequenced from the same sample in a study of breast tumors, draining lymph nodes, adjacent tissues (dated by TCRdb to about 2016). To prepare the library, multiplex PCR was applied. The sequencer listed for this sample is Illumina HiSeq 2000. TCRdb's own reprocessing of the public reads used fastp at Q25 and MiXCR and kept productive beta chains. CDR3 protein sequences are deduplicated, and each keeps its most common genes and DNA. The table for this sample lists 30,000 to 40,000 distinct CDR3 sequences; roughly 36% of them were counted only once. The ten top clones hold approximately 11% of the sample. Sample: breast tumor tissue. These receptors were obtained from a female donor with breast cancer. Some clones in this sample may be carry-over from other donors' samples.

As concerns this clonotype: Sequence at one end of the junction differs from germline and may be a read error. J is TRBJ1-2 and V is TRBV7-6; the D is unclear. Per the germline V gene, CDR1 is SGHVS and CDR2 is FNYEAQ. This CDR3 spans 13 amino acids. DNA of the CDR3: TGTGCCAGCAGCTCATGGTCGGAGTGGGCCCCGTCGTTC. Residues: CASSSWSEWAPSF.

This clonotype was seen only a few times. V usage is TRBV28 and J usage is TRBJ1-2; no clear D. Germline V gene data show CDR1 as MDHEN and CDR2 as SYDVKM. The V end was cut by 3 bases, the J end by 7 bases, with 24 bases between. CDR3 length equals 17 residues. CDR3 region: CASSLAGTGSEDGGYTF. As DNA, the CDR3 is TGTGCCAGCAGTTTGGCAGGCACGGGCTCAGAGGATGGTGGCTACACCTTC.

This clonotype was detected many times. The gene calls are TRBV6-6 and TRBJ2-1; 8 bases are shared with TRBD2. Unmatched junction bases numbered 3, after V lost 2 bases and J lost 6 bases. The CDR3 runs 14 residues. Germline loops: CDR1 MNHNY, CDR2 SVGAGI (reference sequence). CDR3 in DNA: TGTGCCAGCAGTTACGGCGGGAGGACCAATGAGCAGTTCTTC. Amino acid sequence: CASSYGGRTNEQFF.

This clonotype has more than one count but fewer than ten. Since a much larger clone is just one base distant, this may be a read error. The CDR3 does not end in the conserved phenylalanine or tryptophan, so this is likely a read error. The V and J genes are TRBV7-6 and TRBJ2-5; 12 bases are shared with TRBD2. Germline V lookup: CDR1 SGHVS, CDR2 FNYEAQ. The CDR3 sequence is 16 residues long. The V segment lost 1 base and the J segment 5 bases; nucleotides outside the gene matches: 5. The CDR3: CASSLGLAGVKETQYL. The DNA of the CDR3 is TGTGCCAGCAGCTTAGGACTAGCGGGAGTGAAGGAGACCCAGTACCTC.

This clonotype was picked up a small number of times. The CDR3 reads CASSHGQGATPLHF. Here the CDR3 DNA reads TGTGCCAGCTCACACGGACAGGGGGCCACACCCCTCCACTTT. This chain connects TRBV18 to TRBJ1-6, with 11 positions matching TRBD1. The CDR3 totals 14 residues. V gave up 4 bases and J gave up 11 bases; unmatched junction bases: 4. Germline V gene sequence: CDR1 KGHSH, CDR2 LQKENI.